Listed here are 5 T cell receptor beta chains from one sample, sequenced in a study of blood T cell repertoires in COVID-19. TCRdb keeps only in-frame clones here, not all; method: immunoSEQ multiplex PCR. The repertoire holds around 130,000 clones, more than 85% seen once, with roughly 5.4% in the top ten. Input material: peripheral blood. These receptors came from a human donor in a cohort sampled during active COVID-19.

The chain's CDR3 is CASSWDSISYNEQFF. The DNA of the CDR3 is TGTGCCAGTAGTTGGGACAGCATCTCCTACAATGAGCAGTTCTTC. V is TRBV19 and J is TRBJ2-1; 7 bases match TRBD1. The ends lost 5 bases at V and 0 bases at J; junction bases unmatched: 4. CDR1 is LNHDA and CDR2 is SQIVND in the germline V gene (reference sequence). The CDR3 totals 15 residues.

V usage is TRBV5-4 and J usage is TRBJ2-7; TRBD2 is a possible D gene (7 bases). This CDR3 is built from 15 residues. Germline lookup yields CDR1 SGHNT and CDR2 YYREEE (reference sequence). V gave up 4 bases and J gave up 3 bases, with 17 bases separating them. The CDR3 bases are TGTGCCAGCAGCCCGAGAGGGGGGGGGTTCTACGAGCAGTACTTC. Amino acids: CASSPRGGGFYEQYF.

The rearrangement uses TRBV6-5 and TRBJ1-1; a weak D match, TRBD1 (6 bases). With 6 bases removed from V and 5 bases from J, the gap between germline ends came to 16 bases. Germline V CDR1 and CDR2: MNHEY, SVGAGI. The CDR3 covers 14 residues. The CDR3 sequence: CASSPLSGATEAFF. CDR3 DNA: TGTGCCAGCAGCCCCTTGTCAGGGGCGACTGAAGCTTTCTTT.

The V gene is TRBV7-8, the J gene TRBJ2-3; 13 bases fit TRBD2. CDR1 and CDR2 (germline): SGHVS, FQNEAQ. Trimming removed 4 bases from V and 0 bases from J; junction bases left unmatched: 7. This CDR3 is built from 18 residues. CDR3 in DNA: TGTGCCAGCAGCTCCGGACTAGCGGGGGCTACTAGCACAGATACGCAGTATTTT. Protein: CASSSGLAGATSTDTQYF.

The chain carries TRBV5-1 and TRBJ1-4; 7 bases align to TRBD1. J gave up 12 bases and V 4 bases, and 3 bases lay outside the gene matches. The CDR3 has 11 amino acids. Germline V gives CDR1 SGHRS, CDR2 YFSETQ. CDR3: CASSGDRELFF. CDR3 coding DNA: TGCGCCAGCAGCGGGGACAGAGAACTGTTTTTT.